A selection of T cell receptor beta chains follows, all from one sample in a study of cytomegalovirus exposure and HLA in healthy donors. Produced via immunoSEQ multiplex PCR; TCRdb's table is partial and in-frame only. The sample has under 150,000 clones, around 10% seen once; the top ten hold over 1.5%. The sequenced sample was PBMCs. Every receptor here comes from a male donor in good health and CMV-seronegative. Both conserved end residues are part of each CDR3. D genes are given only for firm matches. Clone size is not always given. Where it is, it says once, few, many or a class for expanded clones.

abundance	v_gene	d_gene	j_gene	CDR3nt	CDR3aa
few	TRBV19	TRBD1	TRBJ1-5	TGTGCCAGTAGTATAGGACAGGGGTATCAGCCCCAGCATTTT	CASSIGQGYQPQHF
few	TRBV6-1	TRBD1	TRBJ1-5	TGTGCCAGCAGCCTCGGGACAGTTAGCAATCAGCCCCAGCATTTT	CASSLGTVSNQPQHF
-	TRBV4-2	TRBD1	TRBJ1-1	TGTGCCAGCAGCCAAGGGGGCACAGGGGGTACGTCGGGCACTGAAGCTTTCTTT	CASSQGGTGGTSGTEAFF
few	TRBV7-9	TRBD1	TRBJ2-1	TGTGCCAGCAGCCGACAGGGGAGTAACGCTGAGCAGTTCTTC	CASSRQGSNAEQFF
-	TRBV5-5	-	TRBJ2-7	TGTGCCAGCAGCTTAGAAGGGGTAGGGTTCTACGAGCAGTACTTC	CASSLEGVGFYEQYF
-	TRBV6-6	-	TRBJ2-7	TGTGCCAGCAGCCGTCAGGCGGGGATCTCCTACGAGCAGTACTTC	CASSRQAGISYEQYF
-	TRBV4-1	-	TRBJ1-4	TGCGCCAGCAGCGTACAGGGAGTAGTTGGAGAAAAACTGTTTTTT	CASSVQGVVGEKLFF
-	TRBV2	TRBD1	TRBJ1-6	TGTGCCAGCAGGGGACAGGGATCGGCCAATTCGCCCCTCCACTTT	CASRGQGSANSPLHF
-	TRBV4-3	TRBD2	TRBJ2-3	TGCGCCAGCAGCCAAGAGTTCGGGAGGCAAGGGGCAGATACGCAGTATTTT	CASSQEFGRQGADTQYF
-	TRBV7-2	-	TRBJ1-4	TGTGCCAGCAGCCGACGGGGGAAGGATGAAAAACTGTTTTTT	CASSRRGKDEKLFF
-	TRBV7-9	TRBD1	TRBJ1-6	TGTGCCAGCAGCACCGGGACAGGCTACAATTCACCCCTCCACTTT	CASSTGTGYNSPLHF
-	TRBV5-6	TRBD1	TRBJ2-7	TGTGCCAGCAGCACCGGACAGGGGTCCTACGAGCAGTACTTC	CASSTGQGSYEQYF
few	TRBV5-4	TRBD1	TRBJ2-7	TGTGCCAGCAGCTCGACACAGGGGCCGGACTACGAGCAGTACTTC	CASSSTQGPDYEQYF
-	TRBV2	-	TRBJ2-2	TGTGCCAGCTCCCCTCAGGGAGGTTTATACACCGGGGAGCTGTTTTTT	CASSPQGGLYTGELFF
-	TRBV5-6	-	TRBJ1-5	TGTGCCAGCAGCTTGTTATCGCAGGTCAATCAGCACCAGCATTTT	CASSLLSQVNQHQHF
-	TRBV28	-	TRBJ2-1	TGTGCCAGCAGTCCTGGCACAGGTCGCCCCTACAATGAGCAGTTCTTC	CASSPGTGRPYNEQFF
few	TRBV19	TRBD1	TRBJ1-4	TGTGCCACCAAAGATTGGACAGGACGGGAAAAACTGTTTTTT	CATKDWTGREKLFF
few	TRBV7-3	TRBD1	TRBJ1-1	TGTGCCAGCAGCTTGACAGGGGGGAACACTGAAGCTTTCTTT	CASSLTGGNTEAFF
-	TRBV6-5	TRBD1	TRBJ2-4	TGTGCCAGCAGTTCCTTCGTCCAGGGGGCAGACATTCAGTACTTC	CASSSFVQGADIQYF
once	TRBV4-1	TRBD1	TRBJ2-5	TGCGCCAGCAGCCAAGGACTTATACAGGGGTCTCGGAGAGAGCAGTACTTC	CASSQGLIQGSRREQYF
few	TRBV19	TRBD1	TRBJ1-6	TGTGCCAGTAGTATCGACAGGGGAAAATCACCCCTCCACTTT	CASSIDRGKSPLHF
-	TRBV27	-	TRBJ1-1	TGTGCCAGCAGTTTATATTTTCGGATGGGGGGGGCGAACTCTGAAGCTTTCTTT	CASSLYFRMGGANSEAFF
-	TRBV5-4	-	TRBJ2-4	TGTGCCAGCAGCGCCCGTCAGGGGGCCAAAAACATTCAGTACTTC	CASSARQGAKNIQYF
few	TRBV7-7	TRBD2	TRBJ2-7	TGTGCCAGCAGCTTGGCTAGCGGGGGGGAGCAGTACTTC	CASSLASGGEQYF
few	TRBV7-2	TRBD2	TRBJ2-7	TGTGCCAGCAGCTTAGGTAGCGGGAGCCTCTACGAGCAGTACTTC	CASSLGSGSLYEQYF
-	TRBV4-1	TRBD2	TRBJ2-1	TGCGCCAGCAGCCAAACAGGACTAGTCGGCAATGAGCAGTTCTTC	CASSQTGLVGNEQFF
few	TRBV6-5	TRBD1	TRBJ2-7	TGTGCCAGCAGTGCCCGGGACAGGACGTACGAGCAGTACTTC	CASSARDRTYEQYF
few	TRBV5-1	-	TRBJ1-2	TGCGCCAGCAGCTTGACAGGGCCAGGGGATGGCTACACCTTC	CASSLTGPGDGYTF
-	TRBV6-1	TRBD2	TRBJ2-7	TGTGCCAGCAGGTTCCTCTCGGGGGGCGAGCAGTACTTC	CASRFLSGGEQYF
few	TRBV6-5	-	TRBJ1-4	TGTGCCAGCAGTTCAGGAAAGGAAAAACTGTTTTTT	CASSSGKEKLFF
few	TRBV4-3	TRBD1	TRBJ2-1	TGCGCCAGCAGCCCTCAGACAGGGGCCTACTACAATGAGCAGTTCTTC	CASSPQTGAYYNEQFF
few	TRBV5-1	-	TRBJ1-1	TGCGCCAGCAGCTTGGGAGCGGGCAACCTTGACGCTTTCTTT	CASSLGAGNLDAFF
few	TRBV6-6	-	TRBJ1-4	TGTGCCAGCAGTTACGAAACCCACTCACCGGGTTTTTTT	CASSYETHSPGFF
-	TRBV9	-	TRBJ1-1	TGTGCCAGCAGCGTAGCACAGGTAGGCACTGAAGCTTTCTTT	CASSVAQVGTEAFF
few	TRBV9	TRBD1	TRBJ1-2	TGTGCCAGCAGTACAGGGGGCAACTATGGCTACACCTTC	CASSTGGNYGYTF
few	TRBV18	-	TRBJ1-6	TGTGCCAGCTCACTCAACCAAGGGGATAATTCACCCCTCCACTTT	CASSLNQGDNSPLHF
-	TRBV5-4	-	TRBJ1-2	TGTGCCAGCAGTGGACAGTTCTATGGCTACACCTTC	CASSGQFYGYTF
few	TRBV6-1	-	TRBJ1-1	TGTGCCAGCAGTGAACAGGGATGGGGCACTGAAGCTTTCTTT	CASSEQGWGTEAFF
few	TRBV7-2	TRBD1	TRBJ2-7	TGTGCCAGCAGCGGGTCCCCGGGACAGAGGTCCTACGAGCAGTACTTC	CASSGSPGQRSYEQYF
few	TRBV29-1	TRBD2	TRBJ2-3	TGCAGCGTTGAACCCAGCGGGAGGACGAGTACGCAGTATTTT	CSVEPSGRTSTQYF
-	TRBV27	TRBD1	TRBJ2-7	TGTGCCAGCAGCCTTTCAAGAGGGACAGGGAATCACGAGCAGTACTTC	CASSLSRGTGNHEQYF
-	TRBV28	-	TRBJ2-3	TGTGCCAGCAGTTTGACAGGTCGCCTTGGTACGCAGTATTTT	CASSLTGRLGTQYF
few	TRBV7-2	TRBD2	TRBJ2-1	TGTGCCAGCAGCTTAGCGCTTGGACTAGCGGTTTACAATGAGCAGTTCTTC	CASSLALGLAVYNEQFF
few	TRBV9	TRBD2	TRBJ2-3	TGTGCCAGCAGCGTGGGACTAGCGGTAGATACGCAGTATTTT	CASSVGLAVDTQYF
few	TRBV6-5	-	TRBJ1-1	TGTGCCAGCAGCTGCCAGAATGAAGCTTTCTTT	CASSCQNEAFF
few	TRBV4-1	-	TRBJ2-1	TGCGCCAGCAGCCAAGATCCAGGGGACAATGAGCAGTTCTTC	CASSQDPGDNEQFF
-	TRBV9	-	TRBJ2-1	TGTGCCAGCAGCGTAAAGGTGGGAGTAAGCTCCTACAATGAGCAGTTCTTC	CASSVKVGVSSYNEQFF
few	TRBV5-1	-	TRBJ2-7	TGCGCCAGCAGCTTTACAGTAGGCTACGAGCAGTACTTC	CASSFTVGYEQYF
-	TRBV7-3	-	TRBJ2-7	TGTGCCAGCAGCTTAAGCGGGGCCAGCTCCTACGAGCAGTACTTC	CASSLSGASSYEQYF
few	TRBV27	-	TRBJ2-7	TGTGCCAGCAGTCCTATCCCCTTTGACAGGTACGAGCAGTACTTC	CASSPIPFDRYEQYF
-	TRBV7-9	TRBD1	TRBJ1-4	TGTGCCAGCAGCTTAGTACAGGGGAGTTTCGAAAAACTGTTTTTT	CASSLVQGSFEKLFF
-	TRBV7-9	-	TRBJ1-2	TGTGCCAGCAGCTCCCTTTTGCGGGGGGACTATGGCTACACCTTC	CASSSLLRGDYGYTF
-	TRBV7-3	-	TRBJ1-2	TGTGCCAGCAGCTTAGCGGGTTCGGATGGCTACACCTTC	CASSLAGSDGYTF
few	TRBV5-6	-	TRBJ1-2	TGTGCCAGCAGCTTATCTGAATTAGGGGTCCTCGGGGGCTACACCTTC	CASSLSELGVLGGYTF
few	TRBV7-2	TRBD1	TRBJ1-6	TGTGCCAGCAGCCCAGTGGACAGGTCAAATTCACCCCTCCACTTT	CASSPVDRSNSPLHF